This T cell receptor (beta chain) was identified during a study of T cell responses to AZD1222 COVID-19 vaccine. In the study overall: Analysis merged second doses at about 4 or about 12 weeks.

Sequencing used immunoSEQ multiplex PCR; TCRdb keeps in-frame clones, though not all of them. The table records 95,000 to 150,000 clones, 90% of them present only once. Specimen: peripheral blood, collected on day 0 of AZD1222 vaccination. The source is an adult in good health.

The CDR3: CASSPRTGTNTEAFF. The CDR3 DNA sequence: TGTGCCAGCTCACCTAGGACAGGGACGAACACTGAAGCTTTCTTT. The chain joins TRBV18 to TRBJ1-1; 8 positions agree with TRBD1. This CDR3 has 15 amino acids. Germline CDR1 and CDR2: KGHSH and LQKENI. The V and J ends lost 3 bases and 1 base, in that order; junction bases with no gene match: 4.